These T cell receptor beta chains were read from a single sample in a study of OX40 agonist ivuxolimab in advanced cancers. Profiled with immunoSEQ multiplex PCR; TCRdb holds only in-frame clones, not every one. Here the sample spans 85,000 to 130,000 clones, 90% being singletons. Sequenced here: CD4+ or CD8+ T cells sorted from blood, sampled in a trial of the OX40 agonist ivuxolimab. These TCRs come from an adult with an advanced solid tumor such as melanoma, head and neck, liver or kidney cancer. The conserved cysteine and the conserved F or W are not part of the CDR3 here. Size tells how often a clone was seen (once, few, many) or the class of an expanded clone, and some rows leave it out.

clone_size	j_call	v_call	cdr3_aa
.	TRBJ2-7	TRBV23-1	ASSHPSPVRY
.	TRBJ2-7	TRBV7-8	ASSLVAGRDYEQY
.	TRBJ2-2	TRBV28	ASSAAGLAGGPDRASGELF
.	TRBJ1-4	TRBV5-1	ASSLQGSPTNEKLF
.	TRBJ1-1	TRBV4-1	ASSQWEQANTEAF
.	TRBJ2-1	TRBV19	ASTRQGSYNEQF
few	TRBJ1-6	TRBV4-1	ASSQDARWNSPLH
.	TRBJ2-2	TRBV5-5	ASSLIADTNTGELF
.	TRBJ1-2	TRBV6-5	ASSYRPWNYGYT
.	TRBJ1-4	TRBV7-9	ASSQGGGVSEKLF
.	TRBJ1-6	TRBV5-6	ASSLGRQGSPLH
once	TRBJ2-5	TRBV29-1	SVDGQGFLETQY
.	TRBJ2-7	TRBV18	ASSPYGGSSLREQY
.	TRBJ1-1	TRBV29-1	SVQGQVNTEAF
.	TRBJ1-1	TRBV19	ARRIGLTEAF
.	TRBJ1-4	TRBV7-9	ASSYPGTKLF
.	TRBJ1-2	TRBV29-1	SAEGQGNGYT
.	TRBJ2-1	TRBV15	ATSRDSSNEQF
.	TRBJ1-1	TRBV2	ASTPRGGMNTEAF
.	TRBJ1-4	TRBV28	ASSSGADEKLF
.	TRBJ2-5	TRBV5-4	ASSLPGLLSRETQY